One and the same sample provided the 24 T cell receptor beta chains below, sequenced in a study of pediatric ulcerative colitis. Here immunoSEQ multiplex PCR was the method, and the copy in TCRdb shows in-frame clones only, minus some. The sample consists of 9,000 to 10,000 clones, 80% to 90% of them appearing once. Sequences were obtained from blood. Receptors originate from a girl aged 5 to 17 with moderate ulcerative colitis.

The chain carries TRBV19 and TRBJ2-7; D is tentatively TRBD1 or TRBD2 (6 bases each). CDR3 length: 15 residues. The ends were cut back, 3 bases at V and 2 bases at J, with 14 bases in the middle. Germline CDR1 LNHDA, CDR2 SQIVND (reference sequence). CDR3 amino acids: CASSIKAGEAYEQYF. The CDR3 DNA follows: TGTGCCAGTAGTATTAAGGCAGGGGAGGCCTACGAGCAGTACTTC. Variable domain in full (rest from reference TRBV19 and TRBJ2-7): DGGITQSPKYLFRKEGQNVTLSCEQNLNHDAMYWYRQDPGQGLRLIYYSQIVNDFQKGDIAEGYSVSREKKESFPLTVTSAQKNPTAFYLCASSIKAGEAYEQYFGPGTRLTVT.

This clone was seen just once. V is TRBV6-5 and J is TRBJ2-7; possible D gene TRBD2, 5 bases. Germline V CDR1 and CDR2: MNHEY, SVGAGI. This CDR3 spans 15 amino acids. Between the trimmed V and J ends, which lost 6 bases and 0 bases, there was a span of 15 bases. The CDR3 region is CASSPTGRSSYEQYF. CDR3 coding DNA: TGTGCCAGCAGCCCGACGGGAAGAAGCTCCTACGAGCAGTACTTC.

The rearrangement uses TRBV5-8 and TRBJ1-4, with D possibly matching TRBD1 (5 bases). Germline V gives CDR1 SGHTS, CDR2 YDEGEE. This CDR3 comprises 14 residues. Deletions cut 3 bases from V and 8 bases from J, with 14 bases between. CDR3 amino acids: CASSSGQTGEKLFF. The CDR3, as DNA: TGTGCCAGCAGCTCCGGACAAACAGGAGAAAAACTGTTTTTT.

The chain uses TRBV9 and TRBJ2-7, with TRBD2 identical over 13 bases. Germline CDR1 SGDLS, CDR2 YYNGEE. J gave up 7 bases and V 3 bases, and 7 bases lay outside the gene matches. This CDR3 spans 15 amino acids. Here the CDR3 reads CASSGGGLAGREQYF. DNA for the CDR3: TGTGCCAGCAGCGGAGGGGGACTAGCGGGACGGGAGCAGTACTTC.

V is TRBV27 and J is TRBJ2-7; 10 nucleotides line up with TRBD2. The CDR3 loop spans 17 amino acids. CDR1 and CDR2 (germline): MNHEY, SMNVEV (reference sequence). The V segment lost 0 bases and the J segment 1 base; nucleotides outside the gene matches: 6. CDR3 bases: TGTGCCAGCAGTTTATCTACTAGCGGGACATCGTCCTACGAGCAGTACTTC. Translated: CASSLSTSGTSSYEQYF.

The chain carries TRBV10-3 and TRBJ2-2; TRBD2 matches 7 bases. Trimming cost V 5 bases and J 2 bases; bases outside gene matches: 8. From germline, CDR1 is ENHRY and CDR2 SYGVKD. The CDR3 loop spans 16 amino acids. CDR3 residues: CAISRGRELNTGELFF. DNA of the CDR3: TGTGCCATCAGTAGAGGGAGGGAGTTAAACACCGGGGAGCTGTTTTTT.

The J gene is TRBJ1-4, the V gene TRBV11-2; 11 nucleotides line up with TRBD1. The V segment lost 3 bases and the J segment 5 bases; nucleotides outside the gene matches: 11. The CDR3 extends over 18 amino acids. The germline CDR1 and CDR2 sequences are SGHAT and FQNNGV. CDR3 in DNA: TGTGCCAGCAGCTTTGATGGGACAGGGGGAATGGGGAATGAAAAACTGTTTTTT. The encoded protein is CASSFDGTGGMGNEKLFF.

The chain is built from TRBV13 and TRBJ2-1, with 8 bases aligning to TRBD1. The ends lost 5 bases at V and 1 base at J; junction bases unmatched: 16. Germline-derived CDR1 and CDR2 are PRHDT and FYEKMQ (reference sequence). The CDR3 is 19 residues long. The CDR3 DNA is TGTGCCAGCAGCGATCTCCGGGACAGGACCTCCCGATCCTACAATGAGCAGTTCTTC. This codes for CASSDLRDRTSRSYNEQFF.

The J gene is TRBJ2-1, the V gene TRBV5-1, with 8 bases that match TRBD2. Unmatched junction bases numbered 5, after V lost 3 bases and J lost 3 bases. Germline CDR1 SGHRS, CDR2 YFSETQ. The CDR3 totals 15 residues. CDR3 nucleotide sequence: TGCGCCAGCAGCTCGGGACTAGAGGACTACAATGAGCAGTTCTTC. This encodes CASSSGLEDYNEQFF.

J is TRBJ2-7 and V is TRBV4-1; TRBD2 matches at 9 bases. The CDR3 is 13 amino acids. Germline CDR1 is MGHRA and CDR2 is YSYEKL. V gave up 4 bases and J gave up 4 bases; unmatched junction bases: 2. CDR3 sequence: CASSLGLAYEQYF. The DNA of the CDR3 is TGCGCCAGCAGCCTGGGACTAGCATACGAGCAGTACTTC.

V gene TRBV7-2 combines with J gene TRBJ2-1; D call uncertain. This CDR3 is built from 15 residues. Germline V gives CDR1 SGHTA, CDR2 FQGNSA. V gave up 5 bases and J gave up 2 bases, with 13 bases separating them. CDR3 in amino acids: CASSGKTRTYNEQFF. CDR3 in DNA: TGTGCCAGCAGCGGTAAGACTCGTACCTACAATGAGCAGTTCTTC.

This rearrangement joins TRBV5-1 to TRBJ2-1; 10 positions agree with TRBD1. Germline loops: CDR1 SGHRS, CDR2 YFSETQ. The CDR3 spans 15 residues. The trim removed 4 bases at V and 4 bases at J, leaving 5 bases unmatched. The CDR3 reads CASSGQGQGYNEQFF. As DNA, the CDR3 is TGCGCCAGCAGCGGCCAGGGACAGGGGTACAATGAGCAGTTCTTC.

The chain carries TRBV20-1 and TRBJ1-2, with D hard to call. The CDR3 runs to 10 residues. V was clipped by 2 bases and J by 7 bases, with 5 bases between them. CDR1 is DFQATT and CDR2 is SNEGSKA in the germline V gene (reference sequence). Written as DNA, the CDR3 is TGCAGTGCTAGAATGGGTGGCTACACCTTC. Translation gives CSARMGGYTF.

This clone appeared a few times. In DNA, the CDR3 is TGTGCCAGCTCCGGACAGAGGAACACTGAAGCTTTCTTT. This codes for CASSGQRNTEAFF. The chain joins TRBV7-3 to TRBJ1-1; TRBD1 might be the D (6 bases). This CDR3 spans 13 amino acids. The germline CDR1 and CDR2 sequences are SGHTA and FQGTGA. Trimming took 8 bases from V and 1 from J, leaving 11 bases between them.

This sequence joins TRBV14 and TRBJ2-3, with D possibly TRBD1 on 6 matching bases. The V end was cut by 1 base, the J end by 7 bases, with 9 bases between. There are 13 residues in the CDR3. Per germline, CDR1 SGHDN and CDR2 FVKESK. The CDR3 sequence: CASSQAQGNTQYF. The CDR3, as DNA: TGTGCCAGCAGCCAAGCACAGGGTAATACGCAGTATTTT.

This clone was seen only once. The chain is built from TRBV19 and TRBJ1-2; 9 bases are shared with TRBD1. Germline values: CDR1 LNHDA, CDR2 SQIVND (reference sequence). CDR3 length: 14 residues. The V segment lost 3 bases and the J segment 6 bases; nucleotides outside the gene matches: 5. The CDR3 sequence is CASSMGTGLNGYTF. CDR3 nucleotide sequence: TGTGCCAGTAGTATGGGGACAGGGTTGAATGGCTACACCTTC.

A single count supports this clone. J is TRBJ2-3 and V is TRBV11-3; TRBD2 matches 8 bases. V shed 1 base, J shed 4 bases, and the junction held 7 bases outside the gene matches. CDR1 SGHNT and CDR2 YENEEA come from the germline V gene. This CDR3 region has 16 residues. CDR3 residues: CASSLAVAGSPDTQYF. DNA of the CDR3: TGTGCCAGCAGCTTAGCTGTAGCGGGGAGCCCAGATACGCAGTATTTT.

This CDR3 reads CATNTGAGANVLTF. DNA for the CDR3: TGTGCCACCAATACAGGGGCTGGGGCCAACGTCCTGACTTTC. V gene TRBV19 combines with J gene TRBJ2-6, with TRBD1 matching over 7 bases. With 10 bases clipped from V and 2 bases from J, the junction kept 5 bases outside the gene matches. Germline assignment: CDR1 LNHDA and CDR2 SQIVND (reference sequence). The CDR3 is 14 amino acids.

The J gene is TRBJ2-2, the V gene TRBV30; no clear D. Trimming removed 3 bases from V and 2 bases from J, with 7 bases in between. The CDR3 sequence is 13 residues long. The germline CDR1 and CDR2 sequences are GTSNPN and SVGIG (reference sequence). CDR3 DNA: TGTGCCTGGAGAGCGTATAACACCGGGGAGCTGTTTTTT. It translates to CAWRAYNTGELFF.

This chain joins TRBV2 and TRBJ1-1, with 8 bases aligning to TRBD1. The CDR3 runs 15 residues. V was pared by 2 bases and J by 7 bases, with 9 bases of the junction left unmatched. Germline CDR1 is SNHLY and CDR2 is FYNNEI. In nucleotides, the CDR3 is TGTGCCAGCAGTGAAAGGACAGGGCCGTTTAGTGAAGCTTTCTTT. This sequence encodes CASSERTGPFSEAFF.

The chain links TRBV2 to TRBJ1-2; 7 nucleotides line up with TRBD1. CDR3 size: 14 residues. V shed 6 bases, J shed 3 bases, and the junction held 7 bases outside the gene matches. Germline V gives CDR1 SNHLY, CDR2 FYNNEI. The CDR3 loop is CASSARQGDYGYTF. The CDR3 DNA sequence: TGTGCCAGCAGCGCCCGCCAGGGGGACTATGGCTACACCTTC.

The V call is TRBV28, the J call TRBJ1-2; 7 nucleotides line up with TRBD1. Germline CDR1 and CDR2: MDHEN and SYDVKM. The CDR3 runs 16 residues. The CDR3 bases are TGTGCATTCCGAGGGGGCGGCAAGAGTCCTAACTATGGCTACACCTTC. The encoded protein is CAFRGGGKSPNYGYTF.

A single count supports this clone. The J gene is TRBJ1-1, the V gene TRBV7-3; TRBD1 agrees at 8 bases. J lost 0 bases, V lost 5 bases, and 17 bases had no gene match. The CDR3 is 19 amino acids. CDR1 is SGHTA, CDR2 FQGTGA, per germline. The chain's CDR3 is CASSPIGIQGGSMNTEAFF. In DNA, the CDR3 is TGTGCCAGCAGCCCGATTGGGATACAGGGGGGGTCAATGAACACTGAAGCTTTCTTT.

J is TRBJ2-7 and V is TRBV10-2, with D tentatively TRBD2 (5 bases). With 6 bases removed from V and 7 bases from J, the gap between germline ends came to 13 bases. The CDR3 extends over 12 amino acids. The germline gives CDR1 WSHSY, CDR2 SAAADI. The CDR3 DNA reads TGCGCCAGCAGCGCCGCAGCGGTAGAGCAGTACTTC. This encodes CASSAAAVEQYF.